A selection of T cell receptor beta chains follows, all from one sample in a study of OX40 agonist ivuxolimab in advanced cancers. Some clones are missing from TCRdb's copy, which holds only in-frame ones; the method was immunoSEQ multiplex PCR. The table lists fewer than 140,000 clones, roughly nine tenths of them singletons, with about 0.48% in the top ten. The material was CD4+ or CD8+ T cells sorted from blood, obtained in a trial of the OX40 agonist ivuxolimab. These receptors were obtained from an adult with an advanced solid tumor such as melanoma, head and neck, liver or kidney cancer. Each CDR3 is given with its conserved first and last residue. The D gene is left open where the match is weak. Rows may omit the clone size; those that give it use once, few, many or a size class.

clone_size	v_call	j_call	d_call	cdr3_nt	cdr3_aa
.	TRBV6-6	TRBJ1-5	.	TGTGCCAGCGTTCGGGGAGGGAGCAATCAGCCCCAGCATTTT	CASVRGGSNQPQHF
.	TRBV7-3	TRBJ1-2	TRBD1	TGTGCCAGCAGCTTGAGACAGGGAAACGCTAACTATGGCTACACCTTC	CASSLRQGNANYGYTF
once	TRBV6-5	TRBJ2-5	.	TGTGCCAGCAGTTACAGGGACCTACAAGAGACCCAGTACTTC	CASSYRDLQETQYF
.	TRBV7-3	TRBJ1-1	.	TGTGCCAGCAGCTTATTCGAAGGCACTGAAGCTTTCTTT	CASSLFEGTEAFF
.	TRBV19	TRBJ2-7	.	TGTGCCAGTAGTATGGGGCCTTATGACCCCGGGTCGGGGGCCTACGAGCAGTACTTC	CASSMGPYDPGSGAYEQYF
.	TRBV4-2	TRBJ1-2	TRBD1	TGTGCCAGCAGCCATGAGCAGGGGGACGGCTATGGCTACACCTTC	CASSHEQGDGYGYTF
few	TRBV30	TRBJ1-5	.	TGTGCCTGGAGTGCAGCCCTCCCTGGTCAGCCCCAGCATTTT	CAWSAALPGQPQHF
.	TRBV29-1	TRBJ2-3	.	TGCAGCGTTCGAAGGGCAGCGGGTTTAGATACGCAGTATTTT	CSVRRAAGLDTQYF
.	TRBV9	TRBJ2-3	.	TGTGCCAGCAGCGTCGGACAGTTGACAGATACGCAGTATTTT	CASSVGQLTDTQYF
.	TRBV10-3	TRBJ1-2	.	TGTGCCATCAGTGCGGAGCCCCAACGGGATGGCTACACCTTC	CAISAEPQRDGYTF
.	TRBV5-6	TRBJ1-4	.	TGTGCCAGCAGCTTCCGTCAGCCTAATGAAAAACTGTTTTTT	CASSFRQPNEKLFF
.	TRBV4-3	TRBJ2-4	.	TGCGCCAGCAGCCAAGAAGAGGGTAAGCGCCAAGCCAAAAACATTCAGTACTTC	CASSQEEGKRQAKNIQYF
.	TRBV9	TRBJ1-6	.	TGTGCCAGCAGCGTAGAAGGGATGCATTCACCCCTCCACTTT	CASSVEGMHSPLHF
once	TRBV5-4	TRBJ1-2	.	TGTGCCAGCAGCTTGGCCCTTAACTATGGCTACACCTTC	CASSLALNYGYTF
.	TRBV28	TRBJ2-7	TRBD1	TGTGCCAGCAGCACCCCGGGACAGGGCTCCTACGAGCAGTACTTC	CASSTPGQGSYEQYF
.	TRBV6-1	TRBJ2-7	.	TGTGCCAGCAGTGCCGGACCTTACGAGCAGTACTTC	CASSAGPYEQYF
.	TRBV5-1	TRBJ2-5	TRBD1	TGCGCCAGCAACCAGGGACAGGGCCAAGAGACCCAGTACTTC	CASNQGQGQETQYF
once	TRBV5-6	TRBJ1-1	TRBD1	TGTGCCAGCACCCAGGACAGGGGGTATGATGAAGCTTTCTTT	CASTQDRGYDEAFF
.	TRBV10-3	TRBJ1-4	TRBD1	TGTGCCATCAGTGGAGCAGGGGGGAGTGAAAAACTGTTTTTT	CAISGAGGSEKLFF
.	TRBV5-1	TRBJ2-7	TRBD1	TGCGCCAGTGCCCCGGGACAGGGGGCCTACGAGCAGTACTTC	CASAPGQGAYEQYF
.	TRBV6-6	TRBJ1-3	TRBD1	TGTGCCAGCAGACCCCGACAGGGTTCCTCTGGAAACACCATATATTTT	CASRPRQGSSGNTIYF
.	TRBV13	TRBJ2-7	.	TGTGAAACCGGGTCCCGGTACTACGAGCAGTACTTC	CETGSRYYEQYF
.	TRBV19	TRBJ2-7	.	TGTGCCAGTAGTATAGAGAACTACGAGCAGTACTTC	CASSIENYEQYF
.	TRBV19	TRBJ2-1	.	TGTGCCAGTAGGGGGAACCGAGGTGGTGAGCAGTTCTTC	CASRGNRGGEQFF
.	TRBV28	TRBJ1-2	TRBD1	TGTGCCAGCACCCCGACAGGGGGCACGGGAGGCTACACCTTC	CASTPTGGTGGYTF
.	TRBV6-5	TRBJ1-6	.	TGTGCCAGTCAGAGGGCCAGGGGCAGTAATTCACCCCTCCACTTT	CASQRARGSNSPLHF
.	TRBV4-3	TRBJ1-6	.	TGCACCAGCAGCCGGCAACCAATAGGGGGATTGAGCAGCTCCTATAATTCACCCCTCCACTTT	CTSSRQPIGGLSSSYNSPLHF
few	TRBV11-2	TRBJ1-3	.	TGTGCCAGCCACCAGGGTCACTCTGGAAACACCATATATTTT	CASHQGHSGNTIYF
.	TRBV6-5	TRBJ1-6	.	TGTGCCAGCAGTTATATTAGCTCCTATAATTCACCCCTCCACTTT	CASSYISSYNSPLHF
.	TRBV30	TRBJ2-6	.	TGTGCCTGGAGTGTTCCCATAGGGCGCTCTGGGGCCAACGTCCTGACTTTC	CAWSVPIGRSGANVLTF